Listed below are T cell receptor beta chains from one sample, sequenced in a study of CD8 T cells in Susac syndrome. In TCRdb, the immunoSEQ multiplex PCR reads were re-called with MiXCR into one record per CDR3 protein. Of 95,000 to 150,000 distinct CDR3 sequences listed, around 94% were seen once; the top ten hold about 0.29%. Sequencing was carried out using CD8+ T cells from PBMCs. All receptors come from a human donor with Susac syndrome. CDR3s leave out the opening cysteine and the closing phenylalanine or tryptophan. A D gene is named only where the DNA matches it firmly. Not all rows give a size; the values are once, few, many and, for expanded clones, a class.

d_call v_call clone_size cdr3_aa
TRBD1 TRBV6-6 . ASTGTDSYEQY
TRBD2 TRBV4-1 once ASSQVWGAGLAGGPGHEQF
. TRBV20-1 . SARDPAYEQY
TRBD1 TRBV29-1 . SVEDRADSGNTIY
. TRBV11-2 . ASSLVRAYEQY
. TRBV29-1 . SVDDGMSQPQH
TRBD2 TRBV9 . ASSVSGEGWGNEQF
. TRBV25-1 . ASSELRGAGTDTQY
TRBD1 TRBV5-1 . ASSPSGGAGYT
. TRBV6-5 . ASTTGSDTQY
. TRBV12-5 . ASGLPLANQETQY
TRBD1 TRBV6-4 . ASSVGQGADTQY
. TRBV29-1 . SVEDGPPETQY
. TRBV12-3/TRBV12-4 . ASGAEQF
. TRBV12-3/TRBV12-4 . ASSLDKNGYT
. TRBV19 . ASSRPQDMANYGYT
. TRBV20-1 . SARPRAGYEQY
. TRBV15 . ATSVGRGNEQF
TRBD1 TRBV29-1 . SVELVTGQGIGYEQY
. TRBV15 . ATSRLREFMNTEAF
. TRBV12-3/TRBV12-4 . ASSLDGGLGNQPQH
TRBD2 TRBV5-6 . ASSWGGNSEQF
TRBD1 TRBV6-1 once ASSEGGDRSRETQY
. TRBV15 . ATSARQTMNTEAF